Listed here is a single T cell receptor (beta chain). Its target is not known. TCRdb analysed the 5' RACE reads with MiXCR anew, one entry per CDR3 protein. This sample has about 610,000 distinct CDR3 sequences, with roughly 17% found just once. CDR3 length: 13 residues. The germline CDR1 and CDR2 sequences are GTSNPN and SVGIG (reference sequence). V was trimmed by 3 bases and J by 4 bases, leaving 12 bases between them. This entry comes from a study of T-cell memory formation after mild COVID-19. For the study at large: There were largely donor-specific TCR clusters. Study-level points and caveats: CD4+ clones that contracted lay mainly in CM and EM; CD8+ ones lay in EMRA. Some SARS-CoV-2-responding clones were already detected in memory before infection. Contracting clones from day 15 to 85 had balanced CD4/CD8; later expanders favoured CD4+.

This rearrangement joins TRBV30 to TRBJ1-2, with D maybe TRBD1 (5 bases). The source of this sequence is an adult woman who had mild COVID-19 (a few samples of this study predate the infection). Cell type and time point are not known. Material: PBMCs or a T cell subset sorted from them (not recorded which). This chain's CDR3 is CAWSLGQLYGYTF. As DNA, the CDR3 is TGTGCCTGGAGCTTAGGACAACTCTATGGCTACACCTTC.